A selection of T cell receptor beta chains follows, all from one sample in a study of memory CD4+ T cells and cytomegalovirus serostatus. Libraries were prepared by immunoSEQ multiplex PCR; TCRdb keeps only in-frame clonotypes and omits some of them. This table has under 55,000 clones, 60% to 85% appearing once. The sequenced material came from memory CD4+ T cells from blood. Receptors originate from an adult in good health and CMV-seropositive. The CDR3 runs from the conserved cysteine through the conserved F or W. A D gene is named only where the DNA matches it firmly. The listing skips clone size in some rows; elsewhere it reads once, few, many or a size class.

>.|TRBJ1-3|TRBV28|TRBD1
CASSLTGGRSGNTIYF
TGTGCCAGCAGTCTAACAGGGGGCCGCTCTGGAAACACCATATATTTT
>.|TRBJ2-7|TRBV28|TRBD2
CASSPTGTSVTYEQYF
TGTGCCAGCAGTCCGACCGGGACTAGCGTTACCTACGAGCAGTACTTC
>.|TRBJ1-5|TRBV6-1|.
CASSEARHQPQHF
TGTGCCAGCAGTGAAGCGAGGCATCAGCCCCAGCATTTT
>.|TRBJ2-5|TRBV9|TRBD2
CASSLGLAGGGQETQYF
TGTGCCAGCAGCCTCGGACTAGCGGGGGGTGGGCAAGAGACCCAGTACTTC
>.|TRBJ2-5|TRBV7-2|TRBD1
CASSSWTGKQETQYF
TGTGCCAGCAGCTCCTGGACAGGAAAACAAGAGACCCAGTACTTC
>.|TRBJ2-7|TRBV5-1|TRBD2
CASSQKTSGGVGNYEQYF
TGCGCCAGCAGCCAGAAGACTAGCGGGGGAGTTGGGAACTACGAGCAGTACTTC
>.|TRBJ2-1|TRBV28|.
CASSLWGIAGDSYNEQFF
TGTGCCAGCAGTTTATGGGGGATTGCAGGGGACTCCTACAATGAGCAGTTCTTC
>.|TRBJ2-7|TRBV7-9|.
CASSLQQTYEQYF
TGTGCCAGCAGCTTACAACAGACCTACGAGCAGTACTTC
>.|TRBJ1-5|TRBV29-1|.
CSVEAQQSNQPQHF
TGCAGCGTTGAGGCCCAACAGAGCAATCAGCCCCAGCATTTT
>.|TRBJ2-2|TRBV4-2|.
CASSDERVHTGELFF
TGTGCCAGCAGCGACGAGAGAGTCCATACCGGGGAGCTGTTTTTT
>.|TRBJ1-2|TRBV19|.
CATITSRYGYTF
TGTGCCACCATCACCTCCCGCTATGGCTACACCTTC
>.|TRBJ2-1|TRBV7-2|.
CASSFDRSSYNEQFF
TGTGCCAGCAGCTTCGACAGAAGCTCCTACAATGAGCAGTTCTTC
>.|TRBJ2-2|TRBV30|TRBD2
CAWSVVAGVTGELFF
TGTGCCTGGAGTGTTGTAGCGGGGGTTACCGGGGAGCTGTTTTTT
>.|TRBJ1-1|TRBV12-5|TRBD1
CASGLARGQTTEAFF
TGTGCTAGTGGTTTGGCGAGGGGGCAGACGACTGAAGCTTTCTTT
>few|TRBJ1-6|TRBV10-2|.
CASSDSNSPLHF
TGCGCCAGCAGTGACAGTAATTCACCCCTCCACTTT
>.|TRBJ2-5|TRBV5-1|TRBD1
CASRPGTGGGLPQYF
TGCGCCAGCAGGCCAGGGACAGGGGGCGGATTACCCCAGTACTTC
>.|TRBJ1-6|TRBV6-5|.
CASSWDYREGSPLHF
TGTGCCAGCAGTTGGGACTACAGGGAGGGTTCACCCCTCCACTTT
>.|TRBJ2-7|TRBV7-2|TRBD2
CASSIGTSDSYEQYF
TGTGCCAGCAGCATAGGGACTAGCGACTCCTACGAGCAGTACTTC
>.|TRBJ2-3|TRBV4-3|TRBD2
CASSQEGRGGTDTQYF
TGCGCCAGCAGCCAAGAGGGCCGGGGGGGGACAGATACGCAGTATTTT
>.|TRBJ2-7|TRBV27|.
CASGVRPFSGTEQYF
TGTGCCAGCGGGGTGCGGCCATTTTCAGGTACCGAGCAGTACTTC
>.|TRBJ1-2|TRBV20-1|TRBD1
CSAPDRAGYTF
TGCAGTGCACCGGACAGGGCTGGCTACACCTTC
>.|TRBJ2-3|TRBV11-2|TRBD2
CASSLGLAGVGTDTQYF
TGTGCCAGCAGCTTGGGGCTAGCGGGGGTGGGCACAGATACGCAGTATTTT
>.|TRBJ1-1|TRBV7-2|.
CASSLGSWNTEAFF
TGTGCCAGCAGCCTGGGGAGTTGGAACACTGAAGCTTTCTTT
>.|TRBJ2-3|TRBV29-1|.
CSVSGQGADTQYF
TGCAGCGTTTCGGGGCAGGGAGCAGATACGCAGTATTTT
>.|TRBJ2-4|TRBV18|TRBD2
CASSQTSGGGGAKNIQYF
TGTGCCAGCTCACAGACTAGCGGGGGCGGAGGAGCCAAAAACATTCAGTACTTC
>.|TRBJ1-6|TRBV5-6|TRBD1
CASSPPGWGQGYSPLHF
TGTGCCAGCAGCCCCCCCGGCTGGGGACAGGGATATTCACCCCTCCACTTT
>.|TRBJ1-3|TRBV7-8|.
CASSLALRGGSGNTIYF
TGTGCCAGCAGCTTAGCGCTCCGGGGGGGATCTGGAAACACCATATATTTT
>.|TRBJ1-2|TRBV2|TRBD1
CASNFDRGGGYTF
TGTGCCAGCAACTTTGACAGGGGTGGCGGCTACACCTTC
>.|TRBJ2-6|TRBV21-1|.
CASSPRRQGVGGGANVLTF
.
>.|TRBJ2-7|TRBV7-2|.
CASSQTLTTYEQYF
TGTGCCAGCAGCCAAACCCTTACAACCTACGAGCAGTACTTC
>few|TRBJ2-2|TRBV28|.
CASSPYRGGTGELFF
TGTGCCAGCAGTCCTTACAGGGGAGGGACCGGGGAGCTGTTTTTT
>few|TRBJ1-5|TRBV19|.
CASSRQTTSSGQPQHF
TGTGCCAGTAGTCGGCAGACAACGTCCTCCGGTCAGCCCCAGCATTTT
>.|TRBJ2-5|TRBV5-1|.
CASSFSEETQYF
TGCGCCAGCAGCTTTAGTGAAGAGACCCAGTACTTC
>.|TRBJ2-6|TRBV19|.
CASSIKGDSGANVLTF
TGTGCCAGTAGTATTAAAGGAGACTCTGGGGCCAACGTCCTGACTTTC
>.|TRBJ1-2|TRBV5-6|.
CASSLSWGGYTF
TGTGCCAGCAGCTTGTCGTGGGGAGGCTACACCTTC
>once|TRBJ1-1|TRBV18|.
CASSRAAMNTEAFF
TGTGCCAGTTCCCGGGCAGCAATGAACACTGAAGCTTTCTTT
>few|TRBJ2-1|TRBV5-4|.
CASSYRDEQFF
TGTGCCAGCAGCTACAGGGATGAGCAGTTCTTC
>.|TRBJ2-3|TRBV6-5|.
CASSFQGGGRADTQYF
TGTGCCAGCAGTTTCCAGGGGGGGGGCCGGGCAGATACGCAGTATTTT
>.|TRBJ2-5|TRBV19|.
CASMDGEETQYF
TGTGCCAGTATGGACGGCGAGGAGACCCAGTACTTC
>.|TRBJ2-1|TRBV6-6|TRBD1
CASGPGQGYYEQFF
TGTGCCAGCGGACCGGGACAGGGTTATTATGAGCAGTTCTTC
>.|TRBJ1-2|TRBV11-2|.
CASSLGVGISGGYTF
TGTGCCAGCAGCTTAGGGGTTGGGATCTCGGGTGGCTACACCTTC
>.|TRBJ2-1|TRBV29-1|.
CSVDRQYNEQFF
TGCAGCGTTGATAGGCAGTACAATGAGCAGTTCTTC
>.|TRBJ1-2|TRBV2|.
CASSEGSRYGYTF
TGTGCCAGCAGTGAAGGGTCCCGCTATGGCTACACCTTC
>.|TRBJ1-3|TRBV30|.
CAWDRPGNTIYF
TGTGCCTGGGATCGCCCGGGAAACACCATATATTTT
>.|TRBJ2-5|TRBV11-2|.
CASSLGVSGLGQETQYF
TGTGCCAGCAGCTTAGGGGTCTCAGGACTCGGCCAAGAGACCCAGTACTTC
>.|TRBJ1-1|TRBV14|TRBD1
CASSQDPTGSTEAFF
TGTGCCAGCAGCCAAGACCCGACAGGGAGCACTGAAGCTTTCTTT
>.|TRBJ2-2|TRBV5-4|.
CASSRGHANTGELFF
TGTGCCAGCAGCCGGGGACACGCGAACACCGGGGAGCTGTTTTTT
>.|TRBJ1-1|TRBV13|TRBD1
CASSQGVANTEAFF
TGTGCCAGCAGCCAGGGGGTGGCGAACACTGAAGCTTTCTTT
>once|TRBJ2-1|TRBV4-3|.
CASSQRGLYNEQFF
TGCGCCAGCAGCCAACGGGGTTTGTACAATGAGCAGTTCTTC
>.|TRBJ2-1|TRBV5-1|TRBD2
CASSLIAGEGNEQFF
TGCGCCAGCAGCTTAATAGCGGGAGAAGGCAATGAGCAGTTCTTC
>.|TRBJ1-4|TRBV10-2|.
CASTLGLNEKLFF
TGCGCCAGCACGTTGGGACTTAATGAAAAACTGTTTTTT
>.|TRBJ2-3|TRBV27|TRBD2
CASTPMALAGGNTQYF
TGTGCCAGCACCCCCATGGCGCTAGCGGGAGGAAATACGCAGTATTTT
>few|TRBJ1-3|TRBV14|.
CASSPGHSGNTIYF
TGTGCCAGCAGCCCGGGACACTCTGGAAACACCATATATTTT